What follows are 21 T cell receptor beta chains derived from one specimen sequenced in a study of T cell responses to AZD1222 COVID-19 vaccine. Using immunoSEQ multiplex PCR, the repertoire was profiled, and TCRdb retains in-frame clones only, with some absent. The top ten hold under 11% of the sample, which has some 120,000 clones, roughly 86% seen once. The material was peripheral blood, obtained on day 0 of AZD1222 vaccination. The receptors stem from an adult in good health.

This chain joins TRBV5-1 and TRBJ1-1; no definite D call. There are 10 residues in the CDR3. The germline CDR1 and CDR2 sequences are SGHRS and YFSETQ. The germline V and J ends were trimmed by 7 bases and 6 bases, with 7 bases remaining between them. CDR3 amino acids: CASVQPEAFF. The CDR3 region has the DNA TGCGCCAGCGTACAGCCTGAAGCTTTCTTT.

The CDR3 region has the DNA TGTGCCAGCAGCAAAGGACGAGGATCCTATAATTCACCCCTCCACTTT. As protein: CASSKGRGSYNSPLHF. This chain connects TRBV21-1 to TRBJ1-6. TRBV21-1 is listed as a pseudogene. The CDR3 runs 16 residues.

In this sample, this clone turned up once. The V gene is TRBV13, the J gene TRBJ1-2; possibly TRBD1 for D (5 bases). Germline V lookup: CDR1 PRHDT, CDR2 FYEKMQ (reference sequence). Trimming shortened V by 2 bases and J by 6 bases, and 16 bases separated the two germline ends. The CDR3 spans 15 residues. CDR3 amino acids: CASSLRVEGIHGYTF. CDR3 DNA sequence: TGTGCCAGCAGCTTAAGGGTGGAGGGGATACATGGCTACACCTTC.

The CDR3 loop is CASSLAGAGELFF. For the CDR3, the DNA is TGTGCCAGCAGCTTAGCGGGGGCCGGGGAGCTGTTTTTT. V gene TRBV7-9 combines with J gene TRBJ2-2; D might be TRBD1 or TRBD2, each matching 5 bases. Between the trimmed V and J ends, which lost 0 bases and 6 bases, there was a span of 5 bases. Germline V gene lookup returns CDR1 SEHNR and CDR2 FQNEAQ (reference sequence). This CDR3 has 13 amino acids.

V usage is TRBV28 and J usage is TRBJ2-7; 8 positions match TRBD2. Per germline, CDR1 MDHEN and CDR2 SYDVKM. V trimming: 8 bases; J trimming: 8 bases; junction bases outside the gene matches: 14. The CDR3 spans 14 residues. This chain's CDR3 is CASRLAGGPVQQYF. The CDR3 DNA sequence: TGTGCCAGCCGGCTGGCGGGAGGCCCCGTTCAGCAGTACTTC.

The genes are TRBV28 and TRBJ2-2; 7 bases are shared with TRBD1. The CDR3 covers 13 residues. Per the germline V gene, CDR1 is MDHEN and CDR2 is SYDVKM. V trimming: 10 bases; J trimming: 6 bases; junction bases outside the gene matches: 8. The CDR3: CATDRDLAGELFF. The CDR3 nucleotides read TGTGCCACCGACAGGGATCTTGCCGGGGAGCTGTTTTTT. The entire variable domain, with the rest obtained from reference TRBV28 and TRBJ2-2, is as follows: DVKVTQSSRYLVKRTGEKVFLECVQDMDHENMFWYRQDPGLGLRLIYFSYDVKMKEKGDIPEGYSVSREKKERFSLILESASTNQTSMYLCATDRDLAGELFFGEGSRLTVL.

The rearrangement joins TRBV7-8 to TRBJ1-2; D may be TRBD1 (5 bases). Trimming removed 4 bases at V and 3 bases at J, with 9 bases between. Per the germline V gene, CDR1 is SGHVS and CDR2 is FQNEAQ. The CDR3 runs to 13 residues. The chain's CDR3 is CASSSRQHYGYTF. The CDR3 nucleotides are TGTGCCAGCAGCTCCCGACAGCACTATGGCTACACCTTC. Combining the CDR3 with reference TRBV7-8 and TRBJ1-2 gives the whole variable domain GAGVSQSPRYKVAKRGQDVALRCDPISGHVSLFWYQQALGQGPEFLTYFQNEAQLDKSGLPSDRFFAERPEGSVSTLKIQRTQQEDSAVYLCASSSRQHYGYTFGSGTRLTVV.

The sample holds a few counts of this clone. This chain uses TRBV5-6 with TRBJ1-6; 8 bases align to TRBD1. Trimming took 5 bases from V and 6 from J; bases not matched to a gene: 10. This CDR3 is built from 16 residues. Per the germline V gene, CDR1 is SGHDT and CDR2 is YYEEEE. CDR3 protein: CASSSKRTGSNSPLHF. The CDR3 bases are TGTGCCAGCAGTTCGAAGCGGACAGGGAGTAATTCACCCCTCCACTTT. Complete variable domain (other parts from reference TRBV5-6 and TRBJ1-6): DAGVTQSPTHLIKTRGQQVTLRCSPKSGHDTVSWYQQALGQGPQFIFQYYEEEERQRGNFPDRFSGHQFPNYSSELNVNALLLGDSALYLCASSSKRTGSNSPLHFGNGTRLTVT.

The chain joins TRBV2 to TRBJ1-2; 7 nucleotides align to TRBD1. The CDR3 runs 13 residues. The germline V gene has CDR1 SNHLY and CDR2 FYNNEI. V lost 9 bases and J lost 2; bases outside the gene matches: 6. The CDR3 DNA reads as TGTGCCAGTACCCCGGGACAGAACTATGGCTACACCTTC. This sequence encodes CASTPGQNYGYTF.

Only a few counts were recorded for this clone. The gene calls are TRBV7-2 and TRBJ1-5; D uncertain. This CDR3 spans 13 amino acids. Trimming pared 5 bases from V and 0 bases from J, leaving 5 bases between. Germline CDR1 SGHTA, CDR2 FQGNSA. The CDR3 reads CASSPSSNQPQHF. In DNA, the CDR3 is TGTGCCAGCAGCCCCTCTAGCAATCAGCCCCAGCATTTT.

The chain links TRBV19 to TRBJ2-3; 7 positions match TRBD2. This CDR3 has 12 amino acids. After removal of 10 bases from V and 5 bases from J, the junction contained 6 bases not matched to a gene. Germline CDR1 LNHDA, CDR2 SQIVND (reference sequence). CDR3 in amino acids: CATAGGGDTQYF. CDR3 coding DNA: TGTGCCACTGCGGGCGGGGGAGATACGCAGTATTTT.

CDR3 sequence (DNA): TGTGCCAGCAGTGAATACAGGACAGCCTCCTACGAGCAGTACTTC. Translation gives CASSEYRTASYEQYF. The V and J genes are TRBV6-1 and TRBJ2-7; D may be TRBD1 (6 bases). CDR3 size: 15 residues. Germline V CDR1 and CDR2: MNHNS, SASEGT. Trimming pared 2 bases from V and 0 bases from J, leaving 11 bases between.

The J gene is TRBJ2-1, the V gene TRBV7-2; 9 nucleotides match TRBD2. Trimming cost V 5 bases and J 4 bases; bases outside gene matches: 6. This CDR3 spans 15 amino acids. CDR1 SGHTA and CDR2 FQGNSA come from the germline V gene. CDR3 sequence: CASSPPGLAYNEQFF. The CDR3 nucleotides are TGTGCCAGCAGCCCGCCGGGACTAGCTTACAATGAGCAGTTCTTC.

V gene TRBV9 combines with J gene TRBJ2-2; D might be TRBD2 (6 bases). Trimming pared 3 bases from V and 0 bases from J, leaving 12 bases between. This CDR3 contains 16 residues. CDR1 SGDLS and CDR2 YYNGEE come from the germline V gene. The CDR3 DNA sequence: TGTGCCAGCAGCGCCGGAGGGGCAGCGAACACCGGGGAGCTGTTTTTT. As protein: CASSAGGAANTGELFF.

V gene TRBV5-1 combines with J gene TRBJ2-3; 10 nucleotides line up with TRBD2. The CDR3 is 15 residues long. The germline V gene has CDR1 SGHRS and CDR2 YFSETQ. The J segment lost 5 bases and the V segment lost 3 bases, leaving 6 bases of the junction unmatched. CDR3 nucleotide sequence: TGCGCCAGCAGCTCCGACCGGACTAGCGGAGATACGCAGTATTTT. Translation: CASSSDRTSGDTQYF.

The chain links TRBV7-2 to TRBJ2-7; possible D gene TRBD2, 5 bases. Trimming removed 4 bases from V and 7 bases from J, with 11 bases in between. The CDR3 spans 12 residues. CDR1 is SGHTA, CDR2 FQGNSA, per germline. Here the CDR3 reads CASSSGVEEQYF. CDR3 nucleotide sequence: TGTGCCAGCAGCTCCGGGGTGGAGGAGCAGTACTTC.

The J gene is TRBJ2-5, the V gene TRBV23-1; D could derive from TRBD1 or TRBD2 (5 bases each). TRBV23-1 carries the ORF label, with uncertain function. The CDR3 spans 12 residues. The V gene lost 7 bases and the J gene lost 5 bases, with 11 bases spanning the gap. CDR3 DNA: TGCGCCAGCAAACGGGGCGGTGAGACCCAGTACTTC. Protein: CASKRGGETQYF.

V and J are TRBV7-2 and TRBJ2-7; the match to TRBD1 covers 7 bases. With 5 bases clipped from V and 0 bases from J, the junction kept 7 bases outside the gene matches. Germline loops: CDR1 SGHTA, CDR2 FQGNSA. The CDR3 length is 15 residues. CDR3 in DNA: TGTGCCAGCAGCGCCTACAGGGGTAGCTCCTACGAGCAGTACTTC. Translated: CASSAYRGSSYEQYF.

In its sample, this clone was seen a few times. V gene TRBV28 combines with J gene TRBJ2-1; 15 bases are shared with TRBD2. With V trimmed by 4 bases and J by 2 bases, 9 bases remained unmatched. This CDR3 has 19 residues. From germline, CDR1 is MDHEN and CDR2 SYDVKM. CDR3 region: CASSSTGLAGGAPYNEQFF. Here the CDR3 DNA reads TGTGCCAGCAGTTCGACGGGACTAGCGGGAGGAGCCCCCTACAATGAGCAGTTCTTC.

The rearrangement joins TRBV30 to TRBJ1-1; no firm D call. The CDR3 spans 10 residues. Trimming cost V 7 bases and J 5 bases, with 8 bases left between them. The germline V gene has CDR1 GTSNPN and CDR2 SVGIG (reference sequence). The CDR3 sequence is CAFDVTEAFF. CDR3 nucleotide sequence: TGTGCCTTTGACGTGACTGAAGCTTTCTTT.

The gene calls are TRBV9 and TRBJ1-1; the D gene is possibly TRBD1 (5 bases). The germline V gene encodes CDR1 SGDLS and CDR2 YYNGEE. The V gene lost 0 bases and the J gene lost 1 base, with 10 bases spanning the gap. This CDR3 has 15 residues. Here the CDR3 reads CASSVATGGNTEAFF. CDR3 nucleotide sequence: TGTGCCAGCAGCGTAGCTACAGGAGGGAACACTGAAGCTTTCTTT.